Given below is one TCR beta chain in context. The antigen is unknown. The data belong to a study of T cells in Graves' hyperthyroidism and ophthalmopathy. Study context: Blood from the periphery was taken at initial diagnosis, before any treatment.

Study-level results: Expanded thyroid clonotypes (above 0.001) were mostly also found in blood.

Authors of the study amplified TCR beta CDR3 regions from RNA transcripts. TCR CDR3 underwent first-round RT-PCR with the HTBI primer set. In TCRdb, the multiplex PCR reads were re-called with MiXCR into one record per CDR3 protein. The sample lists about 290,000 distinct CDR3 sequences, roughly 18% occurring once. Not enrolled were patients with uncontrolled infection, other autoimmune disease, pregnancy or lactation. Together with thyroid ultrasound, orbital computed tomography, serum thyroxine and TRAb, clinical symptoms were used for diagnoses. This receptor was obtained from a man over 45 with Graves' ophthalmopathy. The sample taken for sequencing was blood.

CDR3 residues: CASSEASGGYEQYF. The CDR3 bases are TGTGCCAGCAGTGAAGCTAGCGGGGGCTACGAGCAGTACTTC. The V gene is TRBV6-1, the J gene TRBJ2-7; 9 bases are shared with TRBD2. Germline V gives CDR1 MNHNS, CDR2 SASEGT. V lost 0 bases and J lost 3; bases outside the gene matches: 0. This CDR3 contains 14 residues.